This T cell receptor (beta chain) stems from a study of cytomegalovirus exposure and HLA in healthy donors. Study-wide results and caveats: Presence/absence analyses assumed roughly uniform sequencing depth across donors. Earlier analysis yielded a pattern in which most TCR beta V segments were productive about 90% or about 30% of the time.

A note on this clone: Its antigen remains unidentified.

Germline V CDR1 and CDR2: LGHNA, YSLEER. The CDR3 is 18 amino acids. J gave up 3 bases and V 5 bases, and 16 bases lay outside the gene matches. Primers included in the PCR were 60 Vbeta and 13 Jbeta primers. The authors' processing: About 12 million of the roughly 77 million unique TCR beta chains counted in a later analysis were shared. Sequencing was performed with immunoSEQ multiplex PCR; in TCRdb, only in-frame clones are kept and a portion is missing. Clone size and the V and J calls come from that table; the DNA yielded D and trimming. The table shows about 140,000 clones, with about 80% occurring only once.

The sequenced sample was PBMCs. The genes are TRBV4-3 and TRBJ2-4; 7 bases are shared with TRBD1. The sequence derives from a woman in her forties in good health and CMV-seronegative. CDR3 sequence reads: CASSSHGQAGGGKNIQYF. CDR3 sequence (DNA): TGCGCCAGCAGCTCACACGGACAGGCCGGAGGTGGCAAAAACATTCAGTACTTC.